The subject of this entry is one T cell receptor beta chain. Living in about two dozen US areas, the participants were between roughly 18 and 89 years of age. Membership in each cohort depended on participant-reported clinical history. The CDR3 extends over 16 amino acids. In germline, CDR1 is SNHLY, CDR2 FYNNEI. Trimming cost V 8 bases and J 6 bases; bases outside gene matches: 16. Here immunoSEQ multiplex PCR was the method, and the copy in TCRdb shows in-frame clones only, minus some. The sample lists roughly 200,000 clones; 80% to 90% were seen once. The sample comes from a study of blood T cell repertoires in COVID-19.

The receptor was isolated from a man aged 18 to 29 with acute COVID-19. Input material: PBMCs or T cells enriched from blood (not recorded which). The chain has TRBV2 and TRBJ2-1; 7 bases match TRBD2. The CDR3 bases are TGTGCCAGCCGCCCGGGCGGGAGTGGGATACGCAATGAGCAGTTCTTC. Amino acids: CASRPGGSGIRNEQFF.